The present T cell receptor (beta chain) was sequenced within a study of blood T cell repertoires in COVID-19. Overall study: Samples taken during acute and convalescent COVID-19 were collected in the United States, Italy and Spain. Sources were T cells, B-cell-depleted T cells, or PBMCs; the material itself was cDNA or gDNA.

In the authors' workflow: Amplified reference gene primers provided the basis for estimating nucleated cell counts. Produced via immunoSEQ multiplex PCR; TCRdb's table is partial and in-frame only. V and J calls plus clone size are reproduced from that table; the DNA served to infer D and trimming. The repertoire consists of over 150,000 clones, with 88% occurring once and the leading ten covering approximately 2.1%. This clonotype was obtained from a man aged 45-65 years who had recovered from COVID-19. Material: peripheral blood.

The CDR3 coding sequence is TGTGCCAGCAGCTCAGTTGTTGGTAATAACTATGGCTACACCTTC. Translating it yields CASSSVVGNNYGYTF. The chain is built from TRBV7-2 and TRBJ1-2; no firm D call. Germline CDR1 reads SGHTA; CDR2 reads FQGNSA. Trimming removed 4 bases at V and 1 base at J, with 13 bases between. There are 15 residues in the CDR3.